The rows below give T cell receptor beta chains drawn from one sample of a study of T cells in Graves' hyperthyroidism and ophthalmopathy. One entry per CDR3 protein results from TCRdb running MiXCR on the multiplex PCR reads. The data contain hundreds of thousands of distinct CDR3 sequences, under 60% of them singletons. Specimen: peripheral blood or thyroid tissue (not recorded which). Source of these receptors: a woman aged 18 to 35 with Graves' hyperthyroidism. CDR3s include the opening cysteine and the closing phenylalanine or tryptophan. D genes are given only for firm matches. The size field is filled for only some rows; it gives once, few, many or a size class.

V	size	D	J	DNA	CDR3
TRBV29-1	.	TRBD2	TRBJ2-7	TGCAGCTTTCGGGAGGCCGGGCAGTACTTC	CSFREAGQYF
TRBV6-6	.	.	TRBJ1-3	TGTGCCAGCAGTGAAGCGCTAGGGTGGAACACCATATATTTT	CASSEALGWNTIYF
TRBV14	.	TRBD2	TRBJ2-3	TGTGCCAGCAGCAACGAGATTGGACTAGCGGGAGCGGATACGCAGTATTTT	CASSNEIGLAGADTQYF
TRBV7-2	.	.	TRBJ2-5	TGTGCCAGCAGGGCAGTGAGTAGGGAGACCCAGTACTTC	CASRAVSRETQYF
TRBV7-9	.	.	TRBJ2-1	TGTGCCAGCGACGCCAACAATGAGCAGTTCTTC	CASDANNEQFF
TRBV19	.	TRBD1	TRBJ1-5	TGTGCCAGTAGCCGCGGACAGGGGGCGAATCAGCCCCAGCATTTT	CASSRGQGANQPQHF
TRBV29-1	.	TRBD1	TRBJ1-2	TGCAGCTTGGGACAGGGGATCCGTGGCTACACCTTC	CSLGQGIRGYTF
TRBV24-1	.	TRBD1	TRBJ2-5	TGTGCCACCAGTGAAACCTCAGGGGGCCAAGAGACCCAGTACTTC	CATSETSGGQETQYF
TRBV19	.	.	TRBJ1-4	TGTGCCAGTAGGGAGGACAGCAGTAATGAAAAACTGTTTTTT	CASREDSSNEKLFF
TRBV7-2	.	TRBD1	TRBJ1-3	TGTGCCAGCAGCATCGGACAGGACTATGGCTACACCATATATTTT	CASSIGQDYGYTIYF
TRBV25-1	.	TRBD1	TRBJ2-2	TGTGCCAGGACAGGGGGCACCGGGGAGCTGTTTTTT	CARTGGTGELFF
TRBV25-1	.	.	TRBJ1-4	TGTGCTGAGGGGGGCGGAACTAATGAAAAACTGTTTTTT	CAEGGGTNEKLFF
TRBV19	many	.	TRBJ1-2	TGTGCCAGTAAGCGGACAGCTAACTATGGCTACACCTTC	CASKRTANYGYTF
TRBV25-1	many	.	TRBJ1-3	TGTGCCAGCAGTGAACCAGGACACACCTCTGGAAACACCATATATTTT	CASSEPGHTSGNTIYF
TRBV7-3	.	.	TRBJ1-3	TGTGCCAGCAGCTTATTCCCGGGATACACCATATATTTT	CASSLFPGYTIYF
TRBV9	many	.	TRBJ1-2	TGTGCCAGCAGCGTAGGTAGGGGAAGCGGCTACACCTTC	CASSVGRGSGYTF
TRBV29-1	many	TRBD1	TRBJ2-7	TGCAGCGTGAGAGCACTGGACAGGAGCTACGAGCAGTACTTC	CSVRALDRSYEQYF
TRBV20-1	few	TRBD2	TRBJ2-5	TGCAGTGCAACCGGGACTAGAGTGGAGACCCAGTACTTC	CSATGTRVETQYF